The 3 T cell receptor beta chains below were found in one sample sequenced in a study of blood T cell repertoires in COVID-19. Clones were sequenced by immunoSEQ multiplex PCR, and TCRdb holds only the in-frame ones, with some missing. The sample holds about 200,000 clones, about 88% seen once. The sample consisted of peripheral blood. These receptors came from a woman older than 75 with acute or convalescent COVID-19.

The V and J genes are TRBV24-1 and TRBJ1-2, with a weak D call TRBD1 (6 bases). The germline CDR1 and CDR2 sequences are KGHDR and SFDVKD. The V and J ends lost 4 bases and 1 base respectively, with 12 bases between them. The CDR3 contains 15 residues. The CDR3 coding sequence is TGTGCCACCAGTGACACCCAGGACAGTAACTATGGCTACACCTTC. This sequence encodes CATSDTQDSNYGYTF.

The chain recombines TRBV18 with TRBJ2-6; the D is unclear. The germline gives CDR1 KGHSH, CDR2 LQKENI. The CDR3 extends over 17 amino acids. V shed 3 bases and J shed 0 bases, with 12 bases lying between them. Here the CDR3 DNA reads TGTGCCAGCTCACCTCTTCTCCCGTCCTCTGGGGCCAACGTCCTGACTTTC. Translating it yields CASSPLLPSSGANVLTF.

The chain has TRBV27 and TRBJ2-1; TRBD2 aligns across 8 bases. Trimming removed 7 bases from V and 7 bases from J; junction bases left unmatched: 12. From germline, CDR1 is MNHEY and CDR2 SMNVEV (reference sequence). The CDR3 has 15 residues. As DNA, the CDR3 is TGTGCCAGCACTCGGGCGGGAGGAATTAAAAATGAGCAGTTCTTC. It specifies CASTRAGGIKNEQFF.